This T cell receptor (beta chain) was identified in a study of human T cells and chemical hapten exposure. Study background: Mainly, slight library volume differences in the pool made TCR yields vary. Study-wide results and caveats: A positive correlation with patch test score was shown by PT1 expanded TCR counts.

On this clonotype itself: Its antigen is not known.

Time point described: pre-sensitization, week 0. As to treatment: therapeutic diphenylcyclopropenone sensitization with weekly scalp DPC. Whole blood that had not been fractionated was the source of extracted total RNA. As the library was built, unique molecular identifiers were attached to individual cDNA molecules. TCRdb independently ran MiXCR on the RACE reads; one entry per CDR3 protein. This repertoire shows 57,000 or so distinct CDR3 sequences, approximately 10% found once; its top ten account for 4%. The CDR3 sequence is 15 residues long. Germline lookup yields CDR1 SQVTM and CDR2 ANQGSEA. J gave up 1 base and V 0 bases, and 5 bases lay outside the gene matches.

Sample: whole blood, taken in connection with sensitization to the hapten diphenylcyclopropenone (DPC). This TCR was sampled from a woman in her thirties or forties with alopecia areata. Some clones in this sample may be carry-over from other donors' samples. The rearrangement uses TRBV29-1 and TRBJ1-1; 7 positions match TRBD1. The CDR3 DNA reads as TGCAGCGTTGAAGACACAGGGGCTGCGAACACTGAAGCTTTCTTT. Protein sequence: CSVEDTGAANTEAFF.